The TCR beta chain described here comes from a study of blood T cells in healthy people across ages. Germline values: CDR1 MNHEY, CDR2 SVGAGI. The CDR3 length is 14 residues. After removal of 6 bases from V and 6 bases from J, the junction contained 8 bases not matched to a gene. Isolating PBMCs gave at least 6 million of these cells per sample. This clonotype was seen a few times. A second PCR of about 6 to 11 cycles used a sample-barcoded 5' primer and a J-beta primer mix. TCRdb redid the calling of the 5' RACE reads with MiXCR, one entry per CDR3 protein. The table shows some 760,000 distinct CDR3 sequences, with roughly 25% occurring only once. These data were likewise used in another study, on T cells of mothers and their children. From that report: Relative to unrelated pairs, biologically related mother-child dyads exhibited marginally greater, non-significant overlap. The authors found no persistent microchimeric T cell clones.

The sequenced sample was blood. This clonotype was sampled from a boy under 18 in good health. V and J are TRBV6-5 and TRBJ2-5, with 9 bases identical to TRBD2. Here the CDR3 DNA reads TGTGCCAGCAGCCCGGGACTAGCTCAAAAGACCCAGTACTTC. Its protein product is CASSPGLAQKTQYF.